This T cell receptor (beta chain) comes out of a study of OX40 agonist ivuxolimab in advanced cancers. In the study overall: Intravenous ivuxolimab was administered to patients every 2 weeks at 0.01 to 10 mg/kg. A history of anti-PD-1, anti-PD-L1 or anti-CTLA-4 therapy was acceptable, and about 37% had some. General study points: Clonal expansion by week 6 occurred in CD4+ and CD8+ blood T cells (at 0.1 to 3.0 mg/kg).

The CDR3 loop spans 13 amino acids. Germline V gene data show CDR1 as MNHEY and CDR2 as SVGAGI. Trimming removed 6 bases from V and 7 bases from J, with 13 bases in between. Profiling relied on immunoSEQ multiplex PCR, and the TCRdb table lists in-frame clones only, not all of them. The sample has tens of thousands of clones, 91% seen once; the top ten hold 1.5% to 2%. Comment on this clone: Its antigen remains unknown.

This chain connects TRBV6-5 to TRBJ2-1; no reliable D call. The TCR comes from an adult with an advanced solid tumor such as melanoma, head and neck, liver or kidney cancer. The sequencing here drew on CD4+ or CD8+ T cells sorted from blood, taken in a trial of the OX40 agonist ivuxolimab. The CDR3 loop reads CASRRILLNEQFF. As DNA, the CDR3 is TGTGCCAGCAGGCGGATACTCTTGAATGAGCAGTTCTTC.